The clone carrying this T cell receptor beta chain was observed a few times. As yet, its antigen is unknown. The sample is drawn from a study of blood T cells in healthy people across ages. Study conclusions and caveats: Diversity estimates from one million T cells were considered underestimates.

CDR3 length: 17 residues. J lost 7 bases, V lost 3 bases, and 11 bases had no gene match. Germline values: CDR1 WSHSY, CDR2 SAAADI. The authors ran a second PCR of roughly 6 to 12 cycles using a sample-barcoded 5' primer and a J-beta primer mix. TCRdb called the 5' RACE reads again in MiXCR, with one record for every CDR3 protein. Here the sample spans 600,000 to 1,000,000 distinct CDR3 sequences, about three fifths being singletons. The clonotype was recovered from a man between 25 and 39 years old in good health. The rearrangement joins TRBV10-2 to TRBJ1-4, with TRBD1 matching over 10 bases. Material for sequencing was blood. CDR3 in DNA: TGCGCCAGCAGTGATCCCCCATACCGGGACAGGGGTGAAAAACTGTTTTTT. Translating gives CASSDPPYRDRGEKLFF.